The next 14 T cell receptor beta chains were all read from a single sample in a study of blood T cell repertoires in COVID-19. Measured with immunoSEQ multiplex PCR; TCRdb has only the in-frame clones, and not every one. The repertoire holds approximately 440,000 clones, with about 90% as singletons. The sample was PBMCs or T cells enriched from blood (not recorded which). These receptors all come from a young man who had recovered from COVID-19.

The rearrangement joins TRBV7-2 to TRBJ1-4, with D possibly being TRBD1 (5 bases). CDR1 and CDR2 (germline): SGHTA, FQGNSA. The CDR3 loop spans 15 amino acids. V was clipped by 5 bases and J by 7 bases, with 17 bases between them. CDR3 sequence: CASSGHRSFSEKLFF. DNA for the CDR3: TGTGCCAGCAGCGGACACAGGAGCTTTAGTGAAAAACTGTTTTTT.

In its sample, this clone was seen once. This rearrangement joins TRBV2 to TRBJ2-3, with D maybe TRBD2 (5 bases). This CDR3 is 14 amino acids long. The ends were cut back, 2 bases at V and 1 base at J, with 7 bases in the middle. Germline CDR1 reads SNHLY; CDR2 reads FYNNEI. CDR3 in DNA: TGTGCCAGCAGTGAAAATAGCGGCACAGATACGCAGTATTTT. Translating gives CASSENSGTDTQYF.

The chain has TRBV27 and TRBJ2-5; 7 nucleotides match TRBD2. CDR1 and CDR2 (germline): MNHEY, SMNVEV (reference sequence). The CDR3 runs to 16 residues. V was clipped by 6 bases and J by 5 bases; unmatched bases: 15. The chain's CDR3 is CASSFQPAGVGETQYF. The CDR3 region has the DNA TGTGCCAGCAGCTTTCAACCCGCGGGAGTCGGTGAGACCCAGTACTTC.

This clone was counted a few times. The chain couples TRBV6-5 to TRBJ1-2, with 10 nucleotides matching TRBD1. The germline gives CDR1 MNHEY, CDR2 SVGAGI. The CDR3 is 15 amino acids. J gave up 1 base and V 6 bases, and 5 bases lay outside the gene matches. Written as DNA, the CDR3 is TGTGCCAGCAGACAAGACAGGGGGCTTAACTATGGCTACACCTTC. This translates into CASRQDRGLNYGYTF.

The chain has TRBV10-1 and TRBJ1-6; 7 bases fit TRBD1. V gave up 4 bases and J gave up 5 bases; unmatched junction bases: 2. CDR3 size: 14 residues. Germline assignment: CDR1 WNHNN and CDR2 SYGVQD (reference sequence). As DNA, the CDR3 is TGCGCCAGCAGTGTCGGACAGGATAATTCACCCCTCCACTTT. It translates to CASSVGQDNSPLHF.

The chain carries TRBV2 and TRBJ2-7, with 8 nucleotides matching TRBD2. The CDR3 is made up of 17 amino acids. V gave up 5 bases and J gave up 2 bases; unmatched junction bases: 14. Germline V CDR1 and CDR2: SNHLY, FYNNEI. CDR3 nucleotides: TGTGCCAGCAGTAGGGTCGGGAGGGTGGCCTTGGCCTACGAGCAGTACTTC. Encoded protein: CASSRVGRVALAYEQYF.

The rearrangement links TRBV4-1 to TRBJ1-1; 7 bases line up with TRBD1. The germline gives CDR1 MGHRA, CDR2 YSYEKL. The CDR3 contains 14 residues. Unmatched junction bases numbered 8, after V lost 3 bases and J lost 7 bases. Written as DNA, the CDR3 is TGCGCCAGCAGCCAGACAGGGAGCGCGGGTGAAGCTTTCTTT. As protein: CASSQTGSAGEAFF.

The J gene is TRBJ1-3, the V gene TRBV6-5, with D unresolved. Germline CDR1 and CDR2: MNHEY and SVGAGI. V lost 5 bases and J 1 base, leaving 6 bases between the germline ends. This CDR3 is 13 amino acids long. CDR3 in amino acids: CASSTASGNTIYF. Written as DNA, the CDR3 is TGTGCCAGCAGTACCGCGTCTGGAAACACCATATATTTT.

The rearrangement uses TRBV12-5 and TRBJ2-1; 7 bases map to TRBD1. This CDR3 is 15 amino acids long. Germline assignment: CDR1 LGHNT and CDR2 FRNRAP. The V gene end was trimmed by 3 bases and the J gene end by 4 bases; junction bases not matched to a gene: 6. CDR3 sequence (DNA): TGTGCTAGTGGTTTAGGTGGGACAGTTTACAATGAGCAGTTCTTC. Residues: CASGLGGTVYNEQFF.

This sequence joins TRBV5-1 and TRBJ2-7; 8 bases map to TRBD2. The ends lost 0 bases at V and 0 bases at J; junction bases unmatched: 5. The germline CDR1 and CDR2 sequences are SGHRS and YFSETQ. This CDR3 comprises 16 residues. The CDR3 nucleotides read TGCGCCAGCAGCTTGGCGGTAGCGGGAAGCTCCTACGAGCAGTACTTC. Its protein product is CASSLAVAGSSYEQYF. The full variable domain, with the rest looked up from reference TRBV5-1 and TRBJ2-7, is KAGVTQTPRYLIKTRGQQVTLSCSPISGHRSVSWYQQTPGQGLQFLFEYFSETQRNKGNFPGRFSGRQFSNSRSEMNVSTLELGDSALYLCASSLAVAGSSYEQYFGPGTRLTVT.

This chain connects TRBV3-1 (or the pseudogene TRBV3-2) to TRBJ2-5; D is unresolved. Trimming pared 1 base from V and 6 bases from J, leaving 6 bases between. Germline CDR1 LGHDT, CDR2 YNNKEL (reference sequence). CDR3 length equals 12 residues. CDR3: CASSQVRQTQYF. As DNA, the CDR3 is TGTGCCAGCAGCCAAGTCCGTCAGACCCAGTACTTC.

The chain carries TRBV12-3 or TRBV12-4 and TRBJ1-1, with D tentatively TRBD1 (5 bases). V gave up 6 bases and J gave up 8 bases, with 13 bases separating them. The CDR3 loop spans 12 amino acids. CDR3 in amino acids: CASSWGGGEAFF. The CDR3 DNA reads TGTGCCAGCAGCTGGGGCGGGGGAGAAGCTTTCTTT.

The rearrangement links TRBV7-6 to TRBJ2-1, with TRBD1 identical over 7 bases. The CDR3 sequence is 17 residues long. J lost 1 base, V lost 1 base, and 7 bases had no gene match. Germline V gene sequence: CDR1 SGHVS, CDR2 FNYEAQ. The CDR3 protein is CASSLVGGSPSYNEQFF. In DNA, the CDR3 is TGTGCCAGCAGCTTAGTAGGGGGCAGTCCATCCTACAATGAGCAGTTCTTC.

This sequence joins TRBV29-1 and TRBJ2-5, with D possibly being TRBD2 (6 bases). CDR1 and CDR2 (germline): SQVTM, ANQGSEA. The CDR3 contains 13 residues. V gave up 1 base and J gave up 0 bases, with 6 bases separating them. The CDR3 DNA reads TGCAGCGTTGAAGGGGGGGACCAAGAGACCCAGTACTTC. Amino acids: CSVEGGDQETQYF.